Shown below are 13 T cell receptor beta chains from a single sample sequenced in a study of cytomegalovirus exposure and HLA in healthy donors. This PCR relied on a set of 60 Vbeta primers and 13 Jbeta primers. Clones were sequenced by immunoSEQ multiplex PCR, and TCRdb holds only the in-frame ones, with some missing. Altogether 80,000 to 100,000 clones are present, about four fifths being singletons, with the ten largest covering 9.5% to 13%. Specimen: PBMCs. The receptors here all came from a man aged 18 to 30 in good health and CMV-seropositive.

The chain has TRBV6-6 and TRBJ2-2; D might be TRBD2 (7 bases). Trimming pared 1 base from V and 4 bases from J, leaving 10 bases between. CDR3 length: 15 residues. The V gene's germline CDR1 is MNHNY and CDR2 SVGAGI (reference sequence). The CDR3 DNA sequence: TGTGCCAGCAGTTACTACGGGGGGCGCACCGGGGAGCTGTTTTTT. It codes for CASSYYGGRTGELFF.

This rearrangement joins TRBV18 to TRBJ2-7, with a weak D call TRBD1 (6 bases). CDR3 length equals 14 residues. With 2 bases removed from V and 3 bases from J, the gap between germline ends came to 11 bases. Germline V gives CDR1 KGHSH, CDR2 LQKENI. CDR3 residues: CASSPYNRDYEQYF. CDR3 nucleotide sequence: TGTGCCAGCTCACCATATAACAGGGACTACGAGCAGTACTTC.

The chain has TRBV7-8 and TRBJ2-5; D not certain. Germline values: CDR1 SGHVS, CDR2 FQNEAQ. This CDR3 has 15 amino acids. Trimming cost V 1 base and J 4 bases, with 13 bases left between them. Here the CDR3 reads CASSLEAPSGETQYF. The CDR3 coding sequence is TGTGCCAGCAGCTTAGAGGCCCCGTCGGGAGAGACCCAGTACTTC.

This clone was seen a few times. This chain links TRBV11-2 with TRBJ2-7; D not certain. Germline CDR1 SGHAT, CDR2 FQNNGV. CDR3 length equals 14 residues. The germline V and J ends were trimmed by 5 bases and 1 base, with 12 bases remaining between them. Written as DNA, the CDR3 is TGTGCCAGCAGCAGAACGGGTCGGTCCTACGAGCAGTACTTC. Its protein product is CASSRTGRSYEQYF.

V usage is TRBV19 and J usage is TRBJ1-4; D unresolved. From germline, CDR1 is LNHDA and CDR2 SQIVND (reference sequence). Trimming took 2 bases from V and 7 from J, leaving 5 bases between them. The CDR3 spans 12 residues. The CDR3 sequence is CASSIPREKLFF. The CDR3 bases are TGTGCCAGTAGTATACCCCGTGAAAAACTGTTTTTT.

This clone was seen just once. The chain is built from TRBV30 and TRBJ1-1, with D perhaps matching TRBD1 (5 bases). The CDR3 extends over 14 amino acids. CDR1 is GTSNPN and CDR2 is SVGIG in the germline V gene (reference sequence). V was pared by 1 base and J by 6 bases, with 15 bases between. In DNA, the CDR3 is TGTGCCTGGAGTGGCGGGGGTGGGAGCGCTGAAGCTTTCTTT. Amino acids: CAWSGGGGSAEAFF.

Only a few counts were recorded for this clone. The chain combines TRBV30 with TRBJ1-1; TRBD1 matches at 8 bases. This CDR3 comprises 14 residues. CDR1 GTSNPN and CDR2 SVGIG come from the germline V gene (reference sequence). The V and J ends lost 1 base and 1 base, in that order; junction bases with no gene match: 2. DNA of the CDR3: TGTGCCTGGAGTGCCGGGACAGGGAACACTGAAGCTTTCTTT. Its translation is CAWSAGTGNTEAFF.

V gene TRBV6-1 combines with J gene TRBJ1-5; D remains unclear. The ends were cut back, 5 bases at V and 6 bases at J, with 17 bases in the middle. CDR1 and CDR2 from the germline V gene are MNHNS and SASEGT. This CDR3 has 15 amino acids. CDR3 in amino acids: CASSFGYETGQPQHF. CDR3 DNA: TGTGCCAGCAGTTTTGGGTACGAGACGGGTCAGCCCCAGCATTTT.

The chain employs TRBV6-6 and TRBJ2-7, with TRBD2 matching 8 bases. The CDR3 loop spans 15 amino acids. Germline trimming cut 2 bases from V and 6 bases from J; bases unmatched to any gene: 9. Germline CDR1 is MNHNY and CDR2 is SVGAGI (reference sequence). Here the CDR3 reads CASSYRGGLFIEQYF. DNA for the CDR3: TGTGCCAGCAGTTACCGGGGGGGCCTTTTTATCGAGCAGTACTTC.

The chain carries TRBV27 and TRBJ1-3, with D possibly being TRBD1 (6 bases). CDR1 is MNHEY, CDR2 SMNVEV, per germline (reference sequence). V was clipped by 5 bases and J by 0 bases, with 17 bases between them. CDR3 length: 17 amino acids. Written as DNA, the CDR3 is TGTGCCAGCAGTCAACCGGACAGCCACCTCTCTGGAAACACCATATATTTT. Its protein is CASSQPDSHLSGNTIYF.

The chain joins TRBV10-3 to TRBJ2-1; D might be TRBD1 (7 bases). This CDR3 contains 14 residues. Per the germline V gene, CDR1 is ENHRY and CDR2 is SYGVKD. V lost 6 bases, J lost 5 bases, and 14 bases lay in between. CDR3 loop: CAISRPGGNNEQFF. The DNA for the CDR3 is TGTGCCATCAGCCGACCAGGGGGGAACAATGAGCAGTTCTTC.

This chain connects TRBV7-9 to TRBJ2-1; D remains ambiguous. The CDR3 spans 13 residues. The V and J ends lost 3 bases and 8 bases respectively, with 11 bases between them. Germline V gene sequence: CDR1 SEHNR, CDR2 FQNEAQ (reference sequence). The CDR3 sequence: CASSFTVFDEQFF. The CDR3 DNA reads TGTGCCAGCAGCTTTACAGTGTTCGATGAGCAGTTCTTC.

This clone came up a few times. The chain joins TRBV28 to TRBJ2-5, with 7 positions matching TRBD1. The V segment lost 2 bases and the J segment 1 base; nucleotides outside the gene matches: 4. This CDR3 has 15 amino acids. The germline CDR1 and CDR2 sequences are MDHEN and SYDVKM. The CDR3 nucleotides are TGTGCCAGCAGTTTAGCCGGGACAGCCCAAGAGACCCAGTACTTC. Protein: CASSLAGTAQETQYF.